Listed below are T cell receptor beta chains from one sample, sequenced in a study of blood T cell repertoires in COVID-19. Profiling relied on immunoSEQ multiplex PCR, and the TCRdb table lists in-frame clones only, not all of them. The table records about 230,000 clones, approximately 84% of them present only once. Source material: peripheral blood. These receptors came from a man aged 45-60 years with active or convalescent COVID-19. Both conserved end residues are part of each CDR3. Fields, in order: V gene, D gene, J gene, CDR3 DNA, CDR3 protein. The D gene is left open where the match is weak.

TRBV9,TRBD1,TRBJ1-3,TGTGCCAGCAGCGGACACAGGGGCTCTGGAAACACCATATATTTT,CASSGHRGSGNTIYF
TRBV2,TRBD2,TRBJ2-3,TGTGCCAGCAGCCTACTAGCGGGGGGCTCCCCGGGCACAGATACGCAGTATTTT,CASSLLAGGSPGTDTQYF
TRBV6-1,TRBD1,TRBJ1-1,TGTGCCAGCAGTGCCCCCCGGGACAGGATGAACACTGAAGCTTTCTTT,CASSAPRDRMNTEAFF
TRBV6-2/TRBV6-3,-,TRBJ1-1,TGTGCCAGCAGTTACGAGTTTATTAGGGGGAGCACTGAAGCTTTCTTT,CASSYEFIRGSTEAFF
TRBV18,-,TRBJ2-7,TGTGCCAGCTCACCGACTGACGAGGAGCAGTACTTC,CASSPTDEEQYF
TRBV7-8,-,TRBJ1-6,TGTGCCAGCAGCTTAGGGGGCCTCTGGGATAATTCACCCCTCCACTTT,CASSLGGLWDNSPLHF
TRBV18,-,TRBJ1-5,TGTGCCAGCTCACCGGGACTGGCCATCGATCAGCCCCAGCATTTT,CASSPGLAIDQPQHF
TRBV5-1,TRBD2,TRBJ2-3,TGCGCCAGCAGCCCAGACCAGCGGGGGGGCCGTCTGTATTTT,CASSPDQRGGRLYF
TRBV3-1/TRBV3-2,-,TRBJ2-2,TGTGCCAGCAGCCCGGGACAGAACACCGGGGAGCTGTTTTTT,CASSPGQNTGELFF
TRBV7-2,-,TRBJ1-4,TGTGCCAGCAGCCCGGGACTGTTGCAGACTAATGAAAAACTGTTTTTT,CASSPGLLQTNEKLFF
TRBV4-1,-,TRBJ2-7,TGCGCCAGCAGCCAAGATTTGAGTGAGCAGTACTTC,CASSQDLSEQYF